A selection of T cell receptor beta chains follows, all from one sample in a study of blood T cell repertoires in COVID-19. TCRdb's copy holds only in-frame clones and misses some; the assay was immunoSEQ multiplex PCR. The sample comprises about 13,000 clones, 90% of which are singletons, and under 25% rests with the top ten. The sample was peripheral blood. These receptors all come from a human donor with active COVID-19. The donor label of this sample is uncertain. Both conserved end residues are part of each CDR3. The order of the fields is CDR3 protein, CDR3 DNA, clone size, J gene, D gene, V gene. D genes are given only for firm matches. Expanded clones get a size class; other rows say once, few or many, or leave the size out.

CDR3aa: CASSSGQNQPQHF
CDR3nt: TGCGCCAGCAGCTCGGGACAAAATCAGCCCCAGCATTTT
abundance: .
j_gene: TRBJ1-5
d_gene: .
v_gene: TRBV5-1

CDR3aa: CASSQDRVGDTEAFF
CDR3nt: TGCGCCAGCAGCCAAGATCGGGTAGGGGACACTGAAGCTTTCTTT
abundance: .
j_gene: TRBJ1-1
d_gene: .
v_gene: TRBV4-3

CDR3aa: CASSQEGPVNEKLFF
CDR3nt: TGCGCCAGCAGCCAAGAGGGGCCAGTAAATGAAAAACTGTTTTTT
abundance: few
j_gene: TRBJ1-4
d_gene: .
v_gene: TRBV4-3

CDR3aa: CASSYSMGGGMDEQFF
CDR3nt: TGTGCCAGCAGTTACTCGATGGGGGGGGGCATGGATGAGCAGTTCTTC
abundance: once
j_gene: TRBJ2-1
d_gene: .
v_gene: TRBV6-2/TRBV6-3

CDR3aa: CASSTPPREYDGYTF
CDR3nt: TGTGCCAGCAGTACCCCTCCCAGGGAATACGACGGCTACACCTTC
abundance: .
j_gene: TRBJ1-2
d_gene: .
v_gene: TRBV6-5

CDR3aa: CASSLEGRNIQYF
CDR3nt: TGTGCCAGCAGTTTAGAGGGGAGGAACATTCAGTACTTC
abundance: .
j_gene: TRBJ2-4
d_gene: .
v_gene: TRBV12-3/TRBV12-4

CDR3aa: CASSAGTSGQETQYF
CDR3nt: TGTGCCAGCAGCGCCGGGACTAGCGGCCAAGAGACCCAGTACTTC
abundance: .
j_gene: TRBJ2-5
d_gene: TRBD2
v_gene: TRBV5-4

CDR3aa: CASSFGTGSGANVLTF
CDR3nt: TGCGCCAGCAGCTTCGGGACAGGGAGTGGGGCCAACGTCCTGACTTTC
abundance: .
j_gene: TRBJ2-6
d_gene: TRBD1
v_gene: TRBV5-1

CDR3aa: CASSLRSARGTTEAFF
CDR3nt: TGTGCCAGCAGCTTGAGGTCGGCCAGGGGAACGACTGAAGCTTTCTTT
abundance: .
j_gene: TRBJ1-1
d_gene: .
v_gene: TRBV7-8

CDR3aa: CASSYPLLESQPQHF
CDR3nt: TGTGCCAGCAGTTATCCTCTCTTAGAGAGTCAGCCCCAGCATTTT
abundance: .
j_gene: TRBJ1-5
d_gene: .
v_gene: TRBV6-6

CDR3aa: CASSPRGVNTGELFF
CDR3nt: TGTGCCAGCTCACCCAGGGGAGTGAACACCGGGGAGCTGTTTTTT
abundance: .
j_gene: TRBJ2-2
d_gene: .
v_gene: TRBV18

CDR3aa: CASRLEASSPLHF
CDR3nt: TGTGCCAGCAGGTTGGAGGCTAGTTCACCCCTCCACTTT
abundance: .
j_gene: TRBJ1-6
d_gene: .
v_gene: TRBV28

CDR3aa: CASSQVEVTNTGELFF
CDR3nt: TGTGCCAGCAGCCAAGTCGAGGTAACTAACACCGGGGAGCTGTTTTTT
abundance: once
j_gene: TRBJ2-2
d_gene: .
v_gene: TRBV3-1/TRBV3-2

CDR3aa: CASSPEGDGTDTQYF
CDR3nt: TGCGCCAGCAGCCCGGAGGGCGACGGCACAGATACGCAGTATTTT
abundance: .
j_gene: TRBJ2-3
d_gene: .
v_gene: TRBV5-1

CDR3aa: CASSLTGGTGELFF
CDR3nt: TGCGCCAGCAGCTTGACAGGGGGCACCGGGGAGCTGTTTTTT
abundance: .
j_gene: TRBJ2-2
d_gene: TRBD1
v_gene: TRBV5-1

CDR3aa: CASSQDSGGDQPQHF
CDR3nt: TGCGCCAGCAGCCAAGATTCAGGGGGCGATCAGCCCCAGCATTTT
abundance: once
j_gene: TRBJ1-5
d_gene: TRBD1
v_gene: TRBV4-1

CDR3aa: CASSSTSISYNEQFF
CDR3nt: TGTGCCAGCAGCTCAACTAGTATATCCTACAATGAGCAGTTCTTC
abundance: .
j_gene: TRBJ2-1
d_gene: .
v_gene: TRBV5-4

CDR3aa: CASSLRSGNTIYF
CDR3nt: TGTGCCAGCAGTTTACGCTCTGGAAACACCATATATTTT
abundance: once
j_gene: TRBJ1-3
d_gene: .
v_gene: TRBV27

CDR3aa: CASSDGGVVEKLFF
CDR3nt: TGCGCCAGCAGTGACGGGGGTGTTGTGGAAAAACTGTTTTTT
abundance: .
j_gene: TRBJ1-4
d_gene: .
v_gene: TRBV10-2

CDR3aa: CASSPRAGTSTDTQYF
CDR3nt: TGTGCCAGCAGCCCCCGGGCGGGAACTAGCACAGATACGCAGTATTTT
abundance: .
j_gene: TRBJ2-3
d_gene: .
v_gene: TRBV7-6

CDR3aa: CASSWTSGGNEQFF
CDR3nt: TGTGCCAGCTCTTGGACTAGCGGGGGGAATGAGCAGTTCTTC
abundance: .
j_gene: TRBJ2-1
d_gene: TRBD2
v_gene: TRBV4-2

CDR3aa: CASSFYSTDTQYF
CDR3nt: TGTGCCAGCAGCTTTTATAGCACAGATACGCAGTATTTT
abundance: .
j_gene: TRBJ2-3
d_gene: .
v_gene: TRBV5-6

CDR3aa: CASCSAGADTQYF
CDR3nt: TGTGCCAGCTGCTCGGCGGGGGCAGATACGCAGTATTTT
abundance: .
j_gene: TRBJ2-3
d_gene: TRBD2
v_gene: TRBV7-2

CDR3aa: CASSFGGTGLRPQHF
CDR3nt: TGTGCCAGCAGTTTTGGTGGCACGGGTTTACGGCCCCAGCATTTT
abundance: .
j_gene: TRBJ1-5
d_gene: .
v_gene: TRBV28

CDR3aa: CASSPPTSGDYNEQFF
CDR3nt: TGTGCCAGCTCACCACCGACTAGCGGGGATTACAATGAGCAGTTCTTC
abundance: .
j_gene: TRBJ2-1
d_gene: TRBD2
v_gene: TRBV18

CDR3aa: CASSYSTGGRLGYTF
CDR3nt: TGTGCCAGCAGTTACTCGACAGGGGGGCGATTAGGCTACACCTTC
abundance: .
j_gene: TRBJ1-2
d_gene: TRBD1
v_gene: TRBV6-5

CDR3aa: CASSPWRESGELFF
CDR3nt: TGTGCCAGCAGTCCGTGGCGGGAATCCGGGGAGCTGTTTTTT
abundance: .
j_gene: TRBJ2-2
d_gene: .
v_gene: TRBV27

CDR3aa: CASSPQTGLERGEQFF
CDR3nt: TGTGCCAGCAGCCCGCAGACTGGACTAGAAAGGGGTGAGCAGTTCTTC
abundance: .
j_gene: TRBJ2-1
d_gene: TRBD2
v_gene: TRBV14

CDR3aa: CASSRWRGDSEYNEQFF
CDR3nt: TGTGCCAGCAGCCGATGGCGGGGGGATTCAGAATACAATGAGCAGTTCTTC
abundance: .
j_gene: TRBJ2-1
d_gene: TRBD2
v_gene: TRBV11-3

CDR3aa: CASSVAGTYEQYF
CDR3nt: TGTGCCAGCAGTGTCGCGGGTACCTACGAGCAGTACTTC
abundance: .
j_gene: TRBJ2-7
d_gene: .
v_gene: TRBV2

CDR3aa: CASSIEGAAYNEQFF
CDR3nt: TGTGCCAGTAGTATAGAGGGGGCCGCCTACAATGAGCAGTTCTTC
abundance: .
j_gene: TRBJ2-1
d_gene: .
v_gene: TRBV19

CDR3aa: CSVEVTSTDTQYF
CDR3nt: TGCAGCGTTGAAGTGACTAGCACAGATACGCAGTATTTT
abundance: .
j_gene: TRBJ2-3
d_gene: .
v_gene: TRBV29-1

CDR3aa: CASRIGQGNTEAFF
CDR3nt: TGTGCCAGCAGGATAGGTCAGGGGAACACTGAAGCTTTCTTT
abundance: few
j_gene: TRBJ1-1
d_gene: .
v_gene: TRBV6-5

CDR3aa: CASSESVFYGYTF
CDR3nt: TGTGCCAGCAGTGAATCGGTTTTCTATGGCTACACCTTC
abundance: .
j_gene: TRBJ1-2
d_gene: .
v_gene: TRBV6-1

CDR3aa: CASSIQGGRNEKLFF
CDR3nt: TGTGCCAGCAGTATCCAGGGCGGCCGAAACGAAAAACTGTTTTTT
abundance: .
j_gene: TRBJ1-4
d_gene: .
v_gene: TRBV5-4

CDR3aa: CASRTSGANTDTQYF
CDR3nt: TGTGCCAGCAGAACTAGCGGGGCAAACACAGATACGCAGTATTTT
abundance: .
j_gene: TRBJ2-3
d_gene: TRBD2
v_gene: TRBV2

CDR3aa: CASSKDRTSGGTGAYNEQFF
CDR3nt: TGCGCCAGCTCCAAAGACCGGACTAGCGGGGGCACTGGCGCCTACAATGAGCAGTTCTTC
abundance: .
j_gene: TRBJ2-1
d_gene: TRBD2
v_gene: TRBV5-1

CDR3aa: CSTGQTSTDTQYF
CDR3nt: TGCAGCACGGGACAGACCAGCACAGATACGCAGTATTTT
abundance: .
j_gene: TRBJ2-3
d_gene: TRBD1
v_gene: TRBV29-1

CDR3aa: CASSLGRGHTDTQYF
CDR3nt: TGTGCCAGCAGCCTGGGAAGGGGGCATACAGATACGCAGTATTTT
abundance: .
j_gene: TRBJ2-3
d_gene: TRBD1
v_gene: TRBV7-2

CDR3aa: CASSYASTGWSYEQYF
CDR3nt: TGTGCCAGCAGTTACGCCAGCACGGGGTGGTCCTACGAGCAGTACTTC
abundance: .
j_gene: TRBJ2-7
d_gene: .
v_gene: TRBV6-5

CDR3aa: CASSPPSGVRQDTQYF
CDR3nt: TGTGCCAGCAGCCCCCCGTCGGGGGTAAGGCAAGATACGCAGTATTTT
abundance: .
j_gene: TRBJ2-3
d_gene: .
v_gene: TRBV7-6

CDR3aa: CASSQVAGITEKLFF
CDR3nt: TGTGCCAGCAGCCAAGTCGCAGGAATAACTGAAAAACTGTTTTTT
abundance: .
j_gene: TRBJ1-4
d_gene: .
v_gene: TRBV3-1/TRBV3-2

CDR3aa: CASSSSENTEAFF
CDR3nt: TGTGCCAGCAGCTCTTCAGAGAACACTGAAGCTTTCTTT
abundance: medium-sized
j_gene: TRBJ1-1
d_gene: .
v_gene: TRBV4-2

CDR3aa: CASSGQYSYEQYF
CDR3nt: TGTGCCAGCAGCGGACAGTATTCCTACGAGCAGTACTTC
abundance: .
j_gene: TRBJ2-7
d_gene: .
v_gene: TRBV6-5

CDR3aa: CASSLMTGVNTEAFF
CDR3nt: TGTGCCAGCAGCTTAATGACAGGGGTGAATACTGAAGCTTTCTTT
abundance: .
j_gene: TRBJ1-1
d_gene: TRBD1
v_gene: TRBV5-6

CDR3aa: CASSLVGGSLTDTQYF
CDR3nt: TGTGCCAGCAGCTTAGTAGGGGGCTCCCTCACAGATACGCAGTATTTT
abundance: .
j_gene: TRBJ2-3
d_gene: TRBD1
v_gene: TRBV13

CDR3aa: CASSLWAQPQHF
CDR3nt: TGTGCCAGCAGTTTATGGGCTCAGCCCCAGCATTTT
abundance: .
j_gene: TRBJ1-5
d_gene: .
v_gene: TRBV28

CDR3aa: CASSRLAGGSMTDTQYF
CDR3nt: TGTGCCAGCAGCCGACTAGCGGGGGGTTCTATGACAGATACGCAGTATTTT
abundance: .
j_gene: TRBJ2-3
d_gene: TRBD2
v_gene: TRBV4-2

CDR3aa: CASSPTAGETQYF
CDR3nt: TGTGCCAGCAGTCCGACAGCGGGGGAGACCCAGTACTTC
abundance: .
j_gene: TRBJ2-5
d_gene: TRBD2
v_gene: TRBV12-3/TRBV12-4

CDR3aa: CASSLGASNEQFF
CDR3nt: TGTGCCAGCAGCCTAGGTGCCAGCAATGAGCAGTTCTTC
abundance: .
j_gene: TRBJ2-1
d_gene: .
v_gene: TRBV7-2

CDR3aa: CASSVLAYNEQFF
CDR3nt: TGTGCCAGCAGCGTTCTAGCGTACAATGAGCAGTTCTTC
abundance: .
j_gene: TRBJ2-1
d_gene: .
v_gene: TRBV9

CDR3aa: CASSGHKDQPQHF
CDR3nt: TGTGCCAGCAGCGGACATAAGGATCAGCCCCAGCATTTT
abundance: .
j_gene: TRBJ1-5
d_gene: .
v_gene: TRBV6-5

CDR3aa: CASGWGPSYNSPLHF
CDR3nt: TGTGCCAGTGGATGGGGGCCGTCCTATAATTCACCCCTCCACTTT
abundance: .
j_gene: TRBJ1-6
d_gene: .
v_gene: TRBV6-6

CDR3aa: CASTLSPSETQYF
CDR3nt: TGTGCCAGCACCCTCTCCCCCAGTGAGACCCAGTACTTC
abundance: .
j_gene: TRBJ2-5
d_gene: .
v_gene: TRBV12-3/TRBV12-4

CDR3aa: CASSTTQGAGSPLHF
CDR3nt: TGTGCCAGCAGCACAACCCAGGGGGCAGGGTCACCCCTCCACTTT
abundance: .
j_gene: TRBJ1-6
d_gene: TRBD1
v_gene: TRBV11-2

CDR3aa: CASSQGLTNYGYTF
CDR3nt: TGTGCCAGCAGCCAGGGGCTCACTAACTATGGCTACACCTTC
abundance: .
j_gene: TRBJ1-2
d_gene: .
v_gene: TRBV28